Shown below are 29 T cell receptor beta chains from a single sample sequenced in a study of identical twins. Each CDR3 protein gets one entry after TCRdb re-called the 5' RACE reads with MiXCR. The table has 200,000 to 250,000 distinct CDR3 sequences, about 7% seen once. These sequences were also reported in another study, on yellow fever vaccine responses in identical twins.

Material for sequencing was memory (CD45RO+) T cells sorted from blood. The source of these receptors is a woman under 30 in good health.

CDR3 nucleotides: TGTGCCAGCAGCCGACTAGCGGGGATCACAGATACGCAGTATTTT. This gives the protein CASSRLAGITDTQYF. The chain joins TRBV7-9 to TRBJ2-3; 11 bases line up with TRBD2. The germline V gene encodes CDR1 SEHNR and CDR2 FQNEAQ (reference sequence). The CDR3 extends over 15 amino acids. After removal of 5 bases from V and 2 bases from J, the junction contained 3 bases not matched to a gene.

In this sample, this clonotype turned up a few times. The J gene is TRBJ2-7, the V gene TRBV2; 9 bases align to TRBD2. J lost 5 bases, V lost 10 bases, and 9 bases had no gene match. The length of the CDR3 is 13 residues. Per the germline V gene, CDR1 is SNHLY and CDR2 is FYNNEI. The CDR3 region has the DNA TGTGCCACCCGTAGCGGGAGCCGTAACGAGCAGTACTTC. Translating it yields CATRSGSRNEQYF. Full variable domain (rest looked up from reference TRBV2 and TRBJ2-7): EPEVTQTPSHQVTQMGQEVILRCVPISNHLYFYWYRQILGQKVEFLVSFYNNEISEKSEIFDDQFSVERPDGSNFTLKIRSTKLEDSAMYFCATRSGSRNEQYFGPGTRLTVT.

This clonotype has a count of ten or more. The rearrangement uses TRBV5-6 and TRBJ2-3; D ambiguous. The CDR3 is 12 residues long. Between the trimmed V and J ends, which lost 6 bases and 1 base, there was a span of 6 bases. From germline, CDR1 is SGHDT and CDR2 YYEEEE. CDR3 DNA: TGTGCCAGCATGATCCGCACAGATACGCAGTATTTT. Its protein is CASMIRTDTQYF.

This clonotype was picked up a small number of times. This chain connects TRBV6-2 or TRBV6-3 to TRBJ2-7; D perhaps matches TRBD1 (5 bases). The V end was cut by 5 bases, the J end by 4 bases, with 18 bases between. This CDR3 has 15 amino acids. The germline V gene encodes CDR1 MNHEY and CDR2 SVGEGT. The chain's CDR3 is CASSKDSPNRYEQYF. DNA of the CDR3: TGTGCCAGCAGTAAAGACAGTCCAAATAGGTACGAGCAGTACTTC.

This clonotype was recorded at least ten times. This chain joins TRBV5-6 and TRBJ2-1; 7 positions agree with TRBD1. V gave up 4 bases and J gave up 0 bases; unmatched junction bases: 10. This CDR3 is 17 amino acids long. CDR1 is SGHDT, CDR2 YYEEEE, per germline. This chain's CDR3 is CASSLDRRMSSYNEQFF. The DNA of the CDR3 is TGTGCCAGCAGCCTGGACAGGAGGATGAGCTCCTACAATGAGCAGTTCTTC.

The J gene is TRBJ2-3, the V gene TRBV20-1, with 9 bases fitting TRBD1. Germline values: CDR1 DFQATT, CDR2 SNEGSKA (reference sequence). There are 15 residues in the CDR3. V shed 6 bases, J shed 2 bases, and the junction held 9 bases outside the gene matches. CDR3 sequence (DNA): TGCAGTGCCAAGACCGGGACAGGGTCCACAGATACGCAGTATTTT. The encoded protein is CSAKTGTGSTDTQYF.

This chain connects TRBV14 to TRBJ1-5, with a weak D call TRBD1 (6 bases). CDR3 length: 14 amino acids. V shed 1 base and J shed 3 bases, with 7 bases lying between them. CDR1 is SGHDN and CDR2 is FVKESK in the germline V gene. As DNA, the CDR3 is TGTGCCAGCAGCCAAGCAGGGGCCAATCAGCCCCAGCATTTT. As protein: CASSQAGANQPQHF.

V and J are TRBV12-3 or TRBV12-4 and TRBJ1-5; D gene uncertain. The V end was cut by 2 bases, the J end by 0 bases, with 11 bases between. The CDR3 runs 16 residues. CDR3 protein: CASSLNLGNSNQPQHF. In DNA, the CDR3 is TGTGCCAGCAGTTTAAACCTGGGTAATAGCAATCAGCCCCAGCATTTT.

This clonotype has a handful of counts. This chain joins TRBV20-1 and TRBJ2-1; 9 nucleotides agree with TRBD1. The CDR3 consists of 14 residues. CDR1 DFQATT and CDR2 SNEGSKA come from the germline V gene (reference sequence). Trimming cost V 4 bases and J 6 bases; bases outside gene matches: 7. As DNA, the CDR3 is TGCAGTGCTAAGGTCGGACAGGGGAGCAATGAGCAGTTCTTC. Residues: CSAKVGQGSNEQFF.

This chain links TRBV28 with TRBJ2-1; no firm D call. Per germline, CDR1 MDHEN and CDR2 SYDVKM. The CDR3 spans 15 residues. Trimming left V 5 bases short and J 8 bases short, with 19 bases between. The CDR3 here is CASSPSGPPGDEQFF. As DNA, the CDR3 is TGTGCCAGCAGTCCATCCGGGCCCCCAGGCGATGAGCAGTTCTTC.

This clonotype has a count of ten or more. Its ends do not fully match the called genes, so a read error is possible. The chain combines TRBV12-3 or TRBV12-4 with TRBJ1-2, with D perhaps matching TRBD1 (5 bases). CDR3 length: 11 amino acids. The CDR3 spells CASSSGDGSNF. CDR3 bases: TGTGCCAGCAGTTCCGGGGACGGCTCCAACTTC.

This clonotype was found a few times. V usage is TRBV20-1 and J usage is TRBJ2-1; 7 bases are a match to TRBD2. V shed 0 bases, J shed 8 bases, and the junction held 10 bases outside the gene matches. This CDR3 is 15 amino acids long. From germline, CDR1 is DFQATT and CDR2 SNEGSKA (reference sequence). This CDR3 is CSARDWGGGVHEQFF. CDR3 DNA sequence: TGCAGTGCTAGAGATTGGGGGGGAGGGGTCCATGAGCAGTTCTTC.

CDR3 sequence reads: CASSSRVAQGLNQPQHF. CDR3 in DNA: TGTGCCAGCAGCTCCCGGGTGGCACAGGGGCTCAATCAGCCCCAGCATTTT. The chain joins TRBV7-8 to TRBJ1-5; 7 bases map to TRBD1. With 4 bases clipped from V and 3 bases from J, the junction kept 12 bases outside the gene matches. Germline V gene data show CDR1 as SGHVS and CDR2 as FQNEAQ. The CDR3 totals 17 residues.

This clonotype was counted at least ten times. The chain combines TRBV3-1 with TRBJ1-5; possibly TRBD1 for D (5 bases). Trimming stripped 3 bases from V and 5 bases from J, with 8 bases between. Germline lookup yields CDR1 LGHDT and CDR2 YNNKEL (reference sequence). This CDR3 contains 13 residues. DNA of the CDR3: TGTGCCAGCAGCCAGGGGGACCATCAGCCCCAGCATTTT. It yields the protein CASSQGDHQPQHF.

This clonotype was counted a few times. The rearrangement joins TRBV20-1 to TRBJ2-1, with 8 bases identical to TRBD2. Germline CDR1 and CDR2: DFQATT and SNEGSKA (reference sequence). The CDR3 is 15 amino acids. The ends lost 1 base at V and 8 bases at J; junction bases unmatched: 10. The CDR3 sequence is CSARGREGLSDEQFF. DNA of the CDR3: TGCAGTGCTAGAGGCCGGGAGGGCCTTAGCGATGAGCAGTTCTTC.

This clonotype was detected only a few times. This sequence joins TRBV20-1 and TRBJ2-2, with a weak D call TRBD1 (5 bases). V shed 5 bases and J shed 7 bases, with 11 bases lying between them. This CDR3 comprises 12 residues. Germline V gene sequence: CDR1 DFQATT, CDR2 SNEGSKA (reference sequence). The CDR3 sequence is CSAHQGGGELFF. The CDR3 DNA reads as TGCAGTGCTCATCAGGGTGGCGGGGAGCTGTTTTTT.

This clonotype appeared a few times. The V and J genes are TRBV12-3 or TRBV12-4 and TRBJ2-5; 13 bases agree with TRBD2. V trimming: 4 bases; J trimming: 5 bases; junction bases outside the gene matches: 16. This CDR3 has 19 amino acids. In DNA, the CDR3 is TGTGCCAGCAGTTCCTCATACCGTCGACTAGCGGGAGGCGTGGAGACCCAGTACTTC. It codes for CASSSSYRRLAGGVETQYF.

In its sample, this clonotype was seen a few times. The gene calls are TRBV20-1 and TRBJ2-1, with 10 bases matching TRBD2. The CDR3 is 15 residues long. Per the germline V gene, CDR1 is DFQATT and CDR2 is SNEGSKA (reference sequence). V shed 0 bases and J 9 bases; nucleotides not matched to a gene: 8. The CDR3: CSARDVTSGMGEQFF. CDR3 DNA: TGCAGTGCTAGAGATGTAACTAGCGGGATGGGTGAGCAGTTCTTC.

This clonotype has just a few counts. The chain joins TRBV25-1 to TRBJ2-3; no reliable D call. CDR3 length equals 13 residues. V lost 1 base to trimming and J lost 4 bases, with 6 bases between them. Per the germline V gene, CDR1 is MGHDK and CDR2 is SYGVNS. The chain's CDR3 is CASSEWLSDTQYF. CDR3 DNA: TGTGCCAGCAGTGAATGGCTGTCAGATACGCAGTATTTT.

This clonotype was recorded many times. The rearrangement links TRBV20-1 to TRBJ2-5; D is ambiguous. V lost 3 bases and J lost 1, with 6 bases in between. Looked up from germline, CDR1 is DFQATT and CDR2 is SNEGSKA (reference sequence). This CDR3 is built from 12 residues. The CDR3 loop reads CSASSFQETQYF. The CDR3 nucleotides are TGCAGTGCTAGTTCATTCCAAGAGACCCAGTACTTC.

This clonotype was counted many times. The chain has TRBV6-4 and TRBJ2-3; D is ambiguous. Germline CDR1 reads MRHNA; CDR2 reads SNTAGT. The germline V and J ends were trimmed by 4 bases and 0 bases, with 5 bases remaining between them. The CDR3 covers 13 residues. This chain's CDR3 is CASSVGSTDTQYF. Written as DNA, the CDR3 is TGTGCCAGCAGTGTCGGCAGCACAGATACGCAGTATTTT.

This clonotype has ten or more counts. J is TRBJ2-2 and V is TRBV20-1; tentatively, D is TRBD1 or TRBD2 (5 bases each). From germline, CDR1 is DFQATT and CDR2 SNEGSKA (reference sequence). The CDR3 is 14 residues long. V lost 6 bases, J lost 5 bases, and 16 bases lay in between. The CDR3 DNA reads TGCAGTGCCACTACAGGAGGAGATACCGGGGAGCTGTTTTTT. It codes for CSATTGGDTGELFF.

The table lists this clonotype with a few counts. The chain carries TRBV7-8 and TRBJ1-2; perhaps TRBD1 as D (5 bases). The germline gives CDR1 SGHVS, CDR2 FQNEAQ. This CDR3 has 14 amino acids. Trimming removed 1 base from V and 4 bases from J, with 10 bases in between. The CDR3 nucleotides are TGTGCCAGCAGCTTAGACAGGAACACCTATGGCTACACCTTC. It encodes CASSLDRNTYGYTF.

This clonotype was observed many times. The chain recombines TRBV29-1 with TRBJ2-3, with 12 bases matching TRBD2. The CDR3 length is 17 residues. CDR1 and CDR2 from the germline V gene are SQVTM and ANQGSEA. J lost 6 bases, V lost 3 bases, and 13 bases had no gene match. The CDR3 reads CSVEEGLTSGRWDTQYF. Written as DNA, the CDR3 is TGCAGCGTTGAGGAGGGCTTAACTAGCGGGAGGTGGGATACGCAGTATTTT.

This chain links TRBV27 with TRBJ1-4, with unresolved D. The CDR3 loop spans 13 amino acids. V gave up 5 bases and J gave up 11 bases, with 15 bases separating them. CDR1 and CDR2 (germline): MNHEY, SMNVEV (reference sequence). This CDR3 is CASSPIQRGKLFF. CDR3 nucleotide sequence: TGTGCCAGCAGTCCAATTCAGAGAGGGAAACTGTTTTTT.

This sequence joins TRBV11-2 and TRBJ2-5, with TRBD2 identical over 13 bases. Unmatched junction bases numbered 9, after V lost 5 bases and J lost 0 bases. This CDR3 contains 18 residues. Germline loops: CDR1 SGHAT, CDR2 FQNNGV. CDR3 in DNA: TGTGCCAGCAGCCGACTAGCGGGGGGCTCTCCGTACCAAGAGACCCAGTACTTC. Translated, it gives CASSRLAGGSPYQETQYF. Filled out from reference TRBV11-2 and TRBJ2-5, the complete variable domain reads EAGVAQSPRYKIIEKRQSVAFWCNPISGHATLYWYQQILGQGPKLLIQFQNNGVVDDSQLPKDRFSAERLKGVDSTLKIQPAKLEDSAVYLCASSRLAGGSPYQETQYFGPGTRLLVL.

The gene calls are TRBV4-1 and TRBJ2-7; D is possibly TRBD1 (6 bases). The V end was cut by 3 bases, the J end by 9 bases, with 15 bases between. CDR3 length: 13 amino acids. Germline CDR1 MGHRA, CDR2 YSYEKL. CDR3 sequence: CASSQTQGLWQYF. DNA for the CDR3: TGCGCCAGCAGCCAGACCCAGGGGCTTTGGCAGTACTTC.

The sample holds many counts of this clonotype. V gene TRBV20-1 combines with J gene TRBJ1-6; 8 bases match TRBD1. The V segment lost 3 bases and the J segment 4 bases; nucleotides outside the gene matches: 8. CDR3 length: 16 amino acids. Germline V gene data show CDR1 as DFQATT and CDR2 as SNEGSKA (reference sequence). The DNA for the CDR3 is TGCAGTGCTAGGACCCTGACAGGGGAGTATAATTCACCCCTCCACTTT. Protein sequence: CSARTLTGEYNSPLHF.

There are a few counts of this clonotype. As DNA, the CDR3 is TGTGCCAGCAGCTGGAATAGCGGGAACCCCCGAGGCAAAAACATTCAGTACTTC. Its protein product is CASSWNSGNPRGKNIQYF. The chain recombines TRBV7-8 with TRBJ2-4, with 8 bases aligning to TRBD2. Germline CDR1 SGHVS, CDR2 FQNEAQ. The CDR3 loop spans 18 amino acids. V lost 4 bases to trimming and J lost 3 bases; unmatched junction nucleotides: 14.